This T cell receptor (beta chain) appears in the sequencing data of a study of OX40 agonist ivuxolimab in advanced cancers. About the study: The mean age was approximately 60 years, ranging from roughly 23 to 79, with 80% to 85% of participants male. Two patients with cutaneous melanoma and one with hepatocellular carcinoma, three in total, showed partial responses.

Data came from immunoSEQ multiplex PCR; TCRdb stores just in-frame clones and leaves some out. The sample includes tens of thousands of clones, 80% to 90% of them seen just once. Whole-study findings and limits: At 0.1 to 3.0 mg/kg, clonal expansion of CD4+ and CD8+ blood T cells had occurred by week 6. Among T cells, CD8+ cells averaged more expanded clones than CD4+ cells.

This clone showed up just once. The antigen is not known. Sequencing used CD4+ or CD8+ T cells sorted from blood, obtained in a trial of the OX40 agonist ivuxolimab. The TCR originated in an adult with an advanced solid tumor such as melanoma, head and neck, liver or kidney cancer.

The CDR3, as DNA: TGCGCCAGCGGCACCGGGACTAGCGGGAGGAATGAGCAGTTCTTC. Its protein is CASGTGTSGRNEQFF. The V gene is TRBV10-1, the J gene TRBJ2-1; 15 positions agree with TRBD2. Germline assignment: CDR1 WNHNN and CDR2 SYGVQD (reference sequence). V lost 8 bases, J lost 7 bases, and 6 bases stayed unmatched. This CDR3 has 15 residues.